This T cell receptor beta chain was profiled in a study of blood T cell repertoires in COVID-19. In the study overall: Sites across the United States, Italy and Spain contributed samples from acute and convalescent COVID-19.

The germline V gene encodes CDR1 SGHRS and CDR2 YFSETQ. This CDR3 comprises 16 residues. The J segment lost 5 bases and the V segment lost 4 bases, leaving 10 bases of the junction unmatched. Under the authors' procedure: Cell counts per sample came from amplifying reference gene primers. Assay used: immunoSEQ multiplex PCR; TCRdb lists only in-frame clones, some missing. V and J calls and clone size follow that table, whereas D and trimming were derived from the DNA. The sample has about 55,000 clones, about nine tenths seen once. What was sequenced was peripheral blood. The TCR was taken from a man aged 60 to 75 with active COVID-19. V usage is TRBV5-1 and J usage is TRBJ2-3, with 10 bases identical to TRBD2. In nucleotides, the CDR3 is TGCGCCAGCAGCACGGACACAGCGGGAGGGGGAGATACGCAGTATTTT. This codes for CASSTDTAGGGDTQYF. The variable domain in full, with the rest retrieved from reference TRBV5-1 and TRBJ2-3, is KAGVTQTPRYLIKTRGQQVTLSCSPISGHRSVSWYQQTPGQGLQFLFEYFSETQRNKGNFPGRFSGRQFSNSRSEMNVSTLELGDSALYLCASSTDTAGGGDTQYFGPGTRLTVL.